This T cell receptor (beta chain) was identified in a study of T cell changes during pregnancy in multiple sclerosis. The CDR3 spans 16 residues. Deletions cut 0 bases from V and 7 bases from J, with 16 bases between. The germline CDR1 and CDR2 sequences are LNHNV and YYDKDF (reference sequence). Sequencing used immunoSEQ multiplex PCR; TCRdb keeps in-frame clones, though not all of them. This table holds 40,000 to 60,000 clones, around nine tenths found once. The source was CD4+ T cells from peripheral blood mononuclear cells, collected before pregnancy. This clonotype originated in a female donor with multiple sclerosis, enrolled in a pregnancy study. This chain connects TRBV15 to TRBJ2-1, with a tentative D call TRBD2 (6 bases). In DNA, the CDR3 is TGTGCCACCAGCAGAGATCCGGGAGTTTGGGGGAATGAGCAGTTCTTC. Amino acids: CATSRDPGVWGNEQFF.